This TCR beta chain came from a study of Graves' ophthalmopathy and Graves' hyperthyroidism. Regarding the study as a whole: Sensitivity reached 87.88% and specificity 75% to 82% for a 13-signature model separating ophthalmopathy from stable hyperthyroidism. Detected in blood as well were most expanded thyroid clonotypes with frequency above 0.001.

This clonotype was counted ten times or more. Its antigen is undetermined. Amplified material comprised TCR beta CDR3 regions derived from RNA transcripts. Amplification began with first-round RT-PCR using HTBI primers, then second-round multiplex PCR was performed. TCRdb reanalysed the multiplex PCR reads using MiXCR and keeps one entry per CDR3 protein. Of a few hundred thousand distinct CDR3 sequences in the sample, about 22% were seen once. Serum thyroxine and TRAb, along with clinical symptoms, thyroid ultrasound and orbital computed tomography, were what diagnosis relied on. PBMCs were isolated by Ficoll-Paque density gradient centrifugation, using approximately 10 ml of fresh peripheral blood as the starting material. The CDR3 spans 13 residues. V gave up 2 bases and J gave up 1 base, with 5 bases separating them. Germline-derived CDR1 and CDR2 are MNHEY and SVGAGI.

The sequenced material came from peripheral blood. V is TRBV6-5 and J is TRBJ1-1; D gene ambiguous. This receptor was obtained from a woman between 50 and 59 years old with Graves' ophthalmopathy. CDR3 loop: CASSYLQNTEAFF. CDR3 DNA: TGTGCCAGCAGTTACCTTCAGAACACTGAAGCTTTCTTT.